This TCR gamma chain was obtained from a study of gamma-delta T cells after stem cell transplantation. TCRdb processed the RT-PCR reads again with the CATT caller. Among 1,500 to 2,000 gamma-chain clones, about 20% were seen once, and the ten largest hold under 9%. V lost 0 bases and J lost 10; bases outside the gene matches: 9. This CDR3 has 13 amino acids. Germline V CDR1 and CDR2: VTNTFY, YDVSTARD (reference sequence). This clone came up a few times. This TCR was sampled from a human donor. It is not recorded whose cells these are; they may come from a transplant donor. Specimen: gamma-delta T cells. V usage is TRGV3 and J usage is TRGJ1 or TRGJ2. This chain's CDR3 is CATWDRQAGKKLF. The CDR3 DNA sequence: TGTGCCACCTGGGACAGGCAGGCTGGGAAGAAACTCTTT.